One sample yielded the 3 T cell receptor beta chains listed below, sequenced in a study of OX40 agonist ivuxolimab in advanced cancers. Some clones are missing from TCRdb's copy, which holds only in-frame ones; the method was immunoSEQ multiplex PCR. In the table there are roughly 60,000 clones, around 86% of which are singletons. The sample was CD4+ or CD8+ T cells sorted from blood, taken in a trial of the OX40 agonist ivuxolimab. The receptors originated from an adult with an advanced solid tumor such as melanoma, head and neck, liver or kidney cancer.

V is TRBV12-5 and J is TRBJ1-3; no reliable D call. Per the germline V gene, CDR1 is LGHNT and CDR2 is FRNRAP. This CDR3 contains 15 residues. V was trimmed by 1 base and J by 0 bases, leaving 7 bases between them. CDR3 loop: CASGLATRSGNTIYF. The CDR3 bases are TGTGCTAGTGGTTTGGCCACGCGCTCTGGAAACACCATATATTTT.

This clone has only one observation. The gene calls are TRBV2 and TRBJ1-1; no firm D call. The CDR3 consists of 14 residues. Deletions cut 3 bases from V and 1 base from J, with 9 bases between. Germline lookup yields CDR1 SNHLY and CDR2 FYNNEI. The CDR3 spells CASSDVGANTEAFF. In DNA form, the CDR3 reads TGTGCCAGCAGTGATGTAGGAGCGAACACTGAAGCTTTCTTT.

The J gene is TRBJ2-5, the V gene TRBV10-3; 7 positions match TRBD1. The germline V gene encodes CDR1 ENHRY and CDR2 SYGVKD. The CDR3 spans 14 residues. The V and J ends lost 3 bases and 3 bases, in that order; junction bases with no gene match: 4. The CDR3 region is CAISEQTGKETQYF. The CDR3 DNA reads TGTGCCATCAGTGAACAGACAGGGAAAGAGACCCAGTACTTC.